These T cell receptor beta chains were read from a single sample in a study of blood T cell repertoires in COVID-19. Sequencing was performed with immunoSEQ multiplex PCR; in TCRdb, only in-frame clones are kept and a portion is missing. This sample carries a few hundred thousand clones, 84% of them seen once, and the ten largest clones take 1.5%. What was sequenced was peripheral blood. These receptors all stem from a woman between 40 and 50 years old who had recovered from COVID-19. Each CDR3 is given with its conserved first and last residue. A D gene is named only where the DNA matches it firmly. Expanded clones are given a class, and other clones once, few, many or no size at all.

v_gene	abundance	j_gene	d_gene	CDR3nt	CDR3aa
TRBV20-1	NA	TRBJ2-7	TRBD2	TGCAGTGCTAGTCGACTAGCGGGGGGCCGCTACGAGCAGTACTTC	CSASRLAGGRYEQYF
TRBV7-9	few	TRBJ2-1	TRBD2	TGTGCCAGCCGCTCTAGCGGGGGTTTCAATGAGCAGTTCTTC	CASRSSGGFNEQFF
TRBV25-1	NA	TRBJ2-2	NA	TGTGCCAGCAGTGACCCGGGGTCTACCGGGGAGCTGTTTTTT	CASSDPGSTGELFF
TRBV15	NA	TRBJ2-3	TRBD1	TGTGCCACCAGCAGAGGTCCGGGACAGGGGGCGGATACGCAGTATTTT	CATSRGPGQGADTQYF
TRBV11-2	NA	TRBJ2-1	TRBD2	TGTGCCAGCAGCTTATACGGGACTAGCGGGACAAATGAGCAGTTCTTC	CASSLYGTSGTNEQFF
TRBV11-1	NA	TRBJ2-2	TRBD1	TGTGCCAGCAGCAGGGACAGGGAAACCGGGGAGCTGTTTTTT	CASSRDRETGELFF
TRBV5-1	NA	TRBJ2-5	TRBD1	TGCGCCAGCAGCTTGGCCCTTACAGGGGAGGAGACCCAGTACTTC	CASSLALTGEETQYF
TRBV5-1	many	TRBJ2-3	NA	TGCGCCAGCAGCCGCGGGACTGCTGTCCCGGATACGCAGTATTTT	CASSRGTAVPDTQYF
TRBV7-2	NA	TRBJ1-4	NA	TGTGCCAGCAGCCATGGCTGGGAGGCAACTAATGAAAAACTGTTTTTT	CASSHGWEATNEKLFF
TRBV6-1	NA	TRBJ1-5	NA	TGTGCCAGCAGTGTGGGCCAATTTATTTTTAGCAATCAGCCCCAGCATTTT	CASSVGQFIFSNQPQHF
TRBV28	NA	TRBJ2-7	TRBD2	TGTGCCAGCAGCCCGAGGGGAGGGAGGACCTACGAGCAGTACTTC	CASSPRGGRTYEQYF
TRBV7-8	NA	TRBJ1-6	NA	TGTGCCAGCAGCTTAGTTTCGGGCTCCTATAATTCACCCCTCCACTTT	CASSLVSGSYNSPLHF
TRBV5-8	NA	TRBJ2-7	TRBD2	TGTGCCAGCAGCCTAGCGGGGGGGCCCTACGAGCAGTACTTC	CASSLAGGPYEQYF
TRBV6-5	NA	TRBJ2-1	NA	TGTGCCAGCAGTTACATGCGTGACTATGGGCTTGAGCAGTTCTTC	CASSYMRDYGLEQFF
TRBV5-1	NA	TRBJ1-2	NA	TGCGCCAGCAGCTTGGGGCAGCGCTATGGCTACACCTTC	CASSLGQRYGYTF
TRBV2	NA	TRBJ2-7	NA	TGTGCCAGCAGGCCGCGGACAGTATACGAGCAGTACTTC	CASRPRTVYEQYF
TRBV19	NA	TRBJ2-3	TRBD1	TGTGCCAGTAGTGCGGACAGGGGGCGGTCAGATACGCAGTATTTT	CASSADRGRSDTQYF
TRBV14	NA	TRBJ1-5	NA	TGTGCCAGCAGCCAAGGGAACAGAAATCAGCCCCAGCATTTT	CASSQGNRNQPQHF
TRBV29-1	NA	TRBJ2-5	NA	TGCACCGCTAGCAAGCAAGAAGAGACCCAGTACTTC	CTASKQEETQYF
TRBV7-9	NA	TRBJ2-1	NA	TGTGCCAGCAGCCCCCACCCGGGGGGCGGGTTAGATGAGCAGTTCTTC	CASSPHPGGGLDEQFF
TRBV13	NA	TRBJ1-4	TRBD1	TGTGCCAGCAGCTTAGGCCAGACAGGGGCTAATGAAAAACTGTTTTTT	CASSLGQTGANEKLFF
TRBV19	NA	TRBJ2-4	NA	TGTGCCAGTAGTATTTCCTACGTTCAGGACATTCAGTACTTC	CASSISYVQDIQYF
TRBV10-1	NA	TRBJ1-3	NA	TGCGCCAGCCGACTGAACTCTGGAAACACCATATATTTT	CASRLNSGNTIYF
TRBV28	NA	TRBJ2-7	TRBD1	TGTGCCAGCAGTCCTGGGACAGCCGCTCGTTACGAGCAGTACTTC	CASSPGTAARYEQYF
TRBV10-1	NA	TRBJ2-3	NA	TGCGCCAGCAGTGTATCAGGAACAGATACGCAGTATTTT	CASSVSGTDTQYF
TRBV7-9	NA	TRBJ1-5	NA	TGTGCCAGCAGCCCGGACAGTAGCAATCAGCCCCAGCATTTT	CASSPDSSNQPQHF
TRBV7-2	NA	TRBJ1-2	TRBD1	TGTGCCAGCAGCGGAATGTCGCAGGGGGCAAGGGGCTACACCTTC	CASSGMSQGARGYTF
TRBV6-4	once	TRBJ1-2	TRBD1	TGTGCCAACAGTGACTTCTGGACAGGGGGCGGCTACACCTTC	CANSDFWTGGGYTF
TRBV10-1	few	TRBJ1-1	NA	TGCGCCAGCAGGGCACAGTGGAACACTGAAGCTTTCTTT	CASRAQWNTEAFF
TRBV2	few	TRBJ1-1	TRBD1	TGTGCCAGCAGGGCCCTACAGGGGGCTTACACTGAAGCTTTCTTT	CASRALQGAYTEAFF